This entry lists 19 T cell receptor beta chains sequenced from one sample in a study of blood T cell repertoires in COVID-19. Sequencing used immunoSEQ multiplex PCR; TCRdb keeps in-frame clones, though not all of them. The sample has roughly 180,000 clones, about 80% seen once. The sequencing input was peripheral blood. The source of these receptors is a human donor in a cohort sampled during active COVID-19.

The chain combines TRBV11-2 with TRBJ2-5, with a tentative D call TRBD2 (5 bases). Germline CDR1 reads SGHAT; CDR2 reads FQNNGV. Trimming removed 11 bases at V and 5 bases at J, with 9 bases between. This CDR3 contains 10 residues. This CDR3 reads CASSRETQYF. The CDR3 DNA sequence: TGTGCCTCTAGCAGGGAGACCCAGTACTTC.

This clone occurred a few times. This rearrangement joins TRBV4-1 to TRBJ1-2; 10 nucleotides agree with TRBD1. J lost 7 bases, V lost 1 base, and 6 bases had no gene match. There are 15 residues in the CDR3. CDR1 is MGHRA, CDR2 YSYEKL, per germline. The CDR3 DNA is TGCGCCAGCAGCCAAGGACAGGGGGCTGGGGGTGGCTACACCTTC. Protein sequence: CASSQGQGAGGGYTF.

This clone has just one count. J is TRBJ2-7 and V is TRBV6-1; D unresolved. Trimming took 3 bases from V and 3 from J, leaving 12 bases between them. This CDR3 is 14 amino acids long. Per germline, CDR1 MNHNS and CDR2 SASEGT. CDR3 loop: CASSESGPFYEQYF. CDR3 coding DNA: TGTGCCAGCAGTGAGTCGGGTCCTTTCTACGAGCAGTACTTC.

The chain's CDR3 is CASTLGGLHNEQFF. DNA of the CDR3: TGTGCCAGCACCCTGGGGGGGCTACACAATGAGCAGTTCTTC. The V call is TRBV25-1, the J call TRBJ2-1; maybe TRBD2 (7 bases). Germline CDR1 is MGHDK and CDR2 is SYGVNS. The V end was cut by 7 bases, the J end by 5 bases, with 15 bases between. The CDR3 spans 14 residues.

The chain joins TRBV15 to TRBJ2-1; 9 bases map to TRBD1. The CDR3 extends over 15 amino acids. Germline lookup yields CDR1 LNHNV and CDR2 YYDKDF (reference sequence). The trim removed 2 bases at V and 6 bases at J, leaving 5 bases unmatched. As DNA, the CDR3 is TGTGCCACCAGCAGACGGACAGGGGCCTTCAATGAGCAGTTCTTC. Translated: CATSRRTGAFNEQFF.

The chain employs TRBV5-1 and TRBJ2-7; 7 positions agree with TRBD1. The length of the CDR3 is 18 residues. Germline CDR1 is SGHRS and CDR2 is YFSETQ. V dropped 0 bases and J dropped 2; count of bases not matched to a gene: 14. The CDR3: CASSLGALEGTAAYEQYF. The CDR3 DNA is TGCGCCAGCAGCTTGGGAGCCCTCGAAGGGACAGCAGCCTACGAGCAGTACTTC.

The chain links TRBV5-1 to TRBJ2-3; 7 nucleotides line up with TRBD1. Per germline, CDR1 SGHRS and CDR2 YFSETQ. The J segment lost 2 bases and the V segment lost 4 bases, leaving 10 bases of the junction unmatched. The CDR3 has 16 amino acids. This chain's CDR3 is CASSPRTGRITDTQYF. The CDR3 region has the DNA TGCGCCAGCAGCCCACGGACAGGAAGAATCACAGATACGCAGTATTTT.

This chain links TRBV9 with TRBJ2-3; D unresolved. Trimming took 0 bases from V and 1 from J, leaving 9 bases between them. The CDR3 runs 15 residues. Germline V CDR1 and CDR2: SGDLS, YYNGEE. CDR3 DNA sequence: TGTGCCAGCAGCGTAGCGGTAACTCGCACAGATACGCAGTATTTT. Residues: CASSVAVTRTDTQYF.

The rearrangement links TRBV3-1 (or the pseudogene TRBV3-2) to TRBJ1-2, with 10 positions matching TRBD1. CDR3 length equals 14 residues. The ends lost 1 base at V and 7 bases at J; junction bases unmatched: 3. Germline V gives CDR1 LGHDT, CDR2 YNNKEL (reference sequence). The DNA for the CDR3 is TGTGCCAGCAGCCAAGGACAGGGGGCCGGTGGCTACACCTTC. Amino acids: CASSQGQGAGGYTF.

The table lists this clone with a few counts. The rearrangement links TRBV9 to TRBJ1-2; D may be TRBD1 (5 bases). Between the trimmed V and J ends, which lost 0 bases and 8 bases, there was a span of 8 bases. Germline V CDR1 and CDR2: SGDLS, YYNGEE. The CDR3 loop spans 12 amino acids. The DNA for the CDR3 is TGTGCCAGCAGCGTAGCGCAGGGCGGCTACACCTTC. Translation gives CASSVAQGGYTF.

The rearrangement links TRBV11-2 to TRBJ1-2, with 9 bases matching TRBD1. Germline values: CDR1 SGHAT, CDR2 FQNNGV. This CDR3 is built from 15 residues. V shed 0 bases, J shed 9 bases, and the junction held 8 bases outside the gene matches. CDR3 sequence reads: CASSLDSRDRASYTF. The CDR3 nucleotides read TGTGCCAGCAGCTTAGATTCTCGGGACAGGGCGAGCTACACCTTC.

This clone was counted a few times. The CDR3 DNA follows: TGTGCCAGCAGCCCACATGTTGGGGGCCCCGTCTATGGCTACACCTTC. It encodes CASSPHVGGPVYGYTF. The chain uses TRBV9 and TRBJ1-2; possibly TRBD1 for D (6 bases). The CDR3 is 16 amino acids. V was shortened by 4 bases and J by 4 bases, with 20 bases between the two germline ends. Germline V gives CDR1 SGDLS, CDR2 YYNGEE.

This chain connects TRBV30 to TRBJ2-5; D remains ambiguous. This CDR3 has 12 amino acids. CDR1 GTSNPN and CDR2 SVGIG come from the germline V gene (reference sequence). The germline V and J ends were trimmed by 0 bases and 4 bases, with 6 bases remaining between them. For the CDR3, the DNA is TGTGCCTGGAGTGTAAACGGAGAGACCCAGTACTTC. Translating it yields CAWSVNGETQYF. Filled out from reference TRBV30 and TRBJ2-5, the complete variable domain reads SQTIHQWPATLVQPVGSPLSLECTVEGTSNPNLYWYRQAAGRGLQLLFYSVGIGQISSEVPQNLSASRPQDRQFILSSKKLLLSDSGFYLCAWSVNGETQYFGPGTRLLVL.

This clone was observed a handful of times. This CDR3 is CASSGTSGGYEQYF. CDR3 in DNA: TGCGCCAGCAGCGGGACTAGCGGGGGCTACGAGCAGTACTTC. The chain has TRBV5-1 and TRBJ2-7, with 14 bases aligning to TRBD2. The CDR3 extends over 14 amino acids. Germline trimming cut 4 bases from V and 3 bases from J; bases unmatched to any gene: 0. Germline values: CDR1 SGHRS, CDR2 YFSETQ.

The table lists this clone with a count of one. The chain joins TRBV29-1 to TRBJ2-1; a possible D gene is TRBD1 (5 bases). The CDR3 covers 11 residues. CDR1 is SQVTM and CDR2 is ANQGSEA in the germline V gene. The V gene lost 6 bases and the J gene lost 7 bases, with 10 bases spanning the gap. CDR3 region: CSVATGNEQFF. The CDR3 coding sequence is TGCAGCGTCGCCACAGGTAATGAGCAGTTCTTC.

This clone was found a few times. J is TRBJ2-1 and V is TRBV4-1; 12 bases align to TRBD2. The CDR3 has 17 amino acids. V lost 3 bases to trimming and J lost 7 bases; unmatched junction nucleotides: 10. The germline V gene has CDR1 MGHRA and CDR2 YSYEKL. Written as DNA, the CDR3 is TGCGCCAGCAGCCACGGACTAGCGGGGCCCCGCGGGAATGAGCAGTTCTTC. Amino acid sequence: CASSHGLAGPRGNEQFF.

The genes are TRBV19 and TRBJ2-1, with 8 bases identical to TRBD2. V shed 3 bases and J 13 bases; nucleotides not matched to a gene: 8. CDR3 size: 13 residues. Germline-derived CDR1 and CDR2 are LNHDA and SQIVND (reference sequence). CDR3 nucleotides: TGTGCCAGTAGTATGGCTAGCGGGCCGTCCCAGTTCTTC. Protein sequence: CASSMASGPSQFF.

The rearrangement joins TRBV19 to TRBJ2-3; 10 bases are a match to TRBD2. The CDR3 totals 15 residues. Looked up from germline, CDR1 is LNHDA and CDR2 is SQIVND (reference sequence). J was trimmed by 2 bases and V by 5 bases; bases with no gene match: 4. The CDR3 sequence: CASSDTSGATDTQYF. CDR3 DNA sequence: TGTGCCAGTAGTGATACTAGCGGGGCCACAGATACGCAGTATTTT.

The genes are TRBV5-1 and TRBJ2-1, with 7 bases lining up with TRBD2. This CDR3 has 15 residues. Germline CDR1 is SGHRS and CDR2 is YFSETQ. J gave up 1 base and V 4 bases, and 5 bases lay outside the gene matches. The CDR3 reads CASSQASGSYNEQFF. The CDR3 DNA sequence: TGCGCCAGCAGCCAGGCTAGCGGTTCCTACAATGAGCAGTTCTTC.